This TCR beta chain was sequenced for a study of vaccination effects on CD4 cells after COVID-19. At the level of the study: It was a median of 72 days after the second dose that post-vaccine samples were obtained.

This table comes from immunoSEQ multiplex PCR, and its TCRdb copy is limited to in-frame clones, with some not included. The sample lists roughly 27,000 clones; 55% to 75% were seen once. For this clone: Its antigen is not identified.

General study results and limits: Marked contraction was observed in infection-induced and vaccine-induced clones late after vaccination.

After removal of 5 bases from V and 0 bases from J, the junction contained 6 bases not matched to a gene. CDR1 and CDR2 (germline): SGHTA, FQGNSA. The CDR3 consists of 15 residues. Expansion with viral peptide pools was applied to antigen-specific CD4+ T cells by the ViraFEST assay prior to sequencing. Investigators separated out CD4+ T cells once around 11 days of culture had passed. Participants received two doses of either the BNT162b2 or mRNA-1273 vaccine. The sequence was collected from a human donor who received a COVID-19 vaccine. The sample here was CD4+ T cells from PBMCs cultured with HCoV-NL63 spike peptides, taken after COVID-19 vaccination. V usage is TRBV7-2 and J usage is TRBJ1-1; 7 positions match TRBD1. The CDR3 DNA reads TGTGCCAGCAGCATAAGCGGGACAGTGAACACTGAAGCTTTCTTT. The encoded protein is CASSISGTVNTEAFF.